These T cell receptor beta chains were read from a single sample in a study of T cell repertoires in cytomegalovirus infection. TCRdb called the reads again in MiXCR, with one record for every CDR3 protein. Of some 350,000 distinct CDR3 sequences detected, 15% to 20% appear once; the ten largest clones hold under 9%. The sequenced sample was PBMCs. The receptors come from a human donor in good health (CMV status not recorded). Some clones in this sample may be carry-over from other donors' samples. The CDR3 runs from the conserved cysteine through the conserved F or W. D genes are given only for firm matches. Size is stated for part of the rows, as once, few or many counts, or as a class when the clone is expanded.

d_gene	abundance	v_gene	j_gene	CDR3aa	CDR3nt
.	.	TRBV7-3	TRBJ2-1	CASSTNSISSYNEQFF	TGTGCCAGCAGCACCAATTCCATAAGCTCCTACAATGAGCAGTTCTTC
.	.	TRBV12-3/TRBV12-4	TRBJ1-3	CASSARSSGNTIYF	TGTGCCAGCAGTGCAAGGAGCTCTGGAAACACCATATATTTT
.	many	TRBV12-5	TRBJ2-5	CASGLPQGEETQYF	TGTGCTAGTGGTTTGCCACAGGGCGAAGAGACCCAGTACTTC
TRBD2	many	TRBV7-2	TRBJ2-3	CASSDLAGSDTQYF	TGTGCCAGCAGCGACTTAGCGGGATCAGATACGCAGTATTTT
.	.	TRBV27	TRBJ2-7	CASSPLGRSYEQYF	TGTGCCAGCAGCCCCTTAGGGCGTTCCTACGAGCAGTACTTC
.	.	TRBV27	TRBJ1-5	CASSLSGVNQPQHF	TGTGCCAGCAGTTTATCGGGGGTCAATCAGCCCCAGCATTTT
.	few	TRBV12-3/TRBV12-4	TRBJ1-2	CASSPGQSWGYTF	TGTGCCAGCAGCCCGGGACAATCGTGGGGCTACACCTTC
TRBD1	.	TRBV6-1	TRBJ2-7	CASSSGQGVDEQYF	TGTGCCAGCAGCTCAGGACAGGGCGTGGACGAGCAGTACTTC
.	many	TRBV7-2	TRBJ2-3	CASSNTDTQYF	TGTGCCAGCAGCAACACAGATACGCAGTATTTT
.	many	TRBV7-6	TRBJ1-3	CASSYGGNTIYF	TGTGCCAGCAGCTACGGAGGAAACACCATATATTTT
.	many	TRBV7-8	TRBJ1-6	CASSLRGQGSSPLHF	TGTGCCAGCAGCTTACGTGGGCAGGGAAGTTCACCCCTCCACTTT
.	many	TRBV7-2	TRBJ2-3	CASSPKRVDTDTQYF	TGTGCCAGCAGCCCTAAGCGAGTGGACACAGATACGCAGTATTTT
TRBD2	few	TRBV5-5	TRBJ2-5	CASSLEGRAETQYF	TGTGCCAGCAGCTTGGAGGGGAGGGCAGAGACCCAGTACTTC
.	.	TRBV19	TRBJ2-1	CASSIFATPNEQFF	TGTGCCAGTAGTATATTCGCCACCCCTAATGAGCAGTTCTTC
TRBD1	many	TRBV7-2	TRBJ1-1	CASSLTGGVNTEAFF	TGTGCCAGCAGCTTAACAGGGGGCGTGAACACTGAAGCTTTCTTT
.	.	TRBV27	TRBJ1-4	CASSPGTTIHNEKLFF	TGTGCCAGCAGCCCCGGGACAACGATTCATAATGAAAAACTGTTTTTT
TRBD2	.	TRBV10-3	TRBJ2-3	CAISDAGASTDTQYF	TGTGCCATCAGTGACGCGGGAGCCAGCACAGATACGCAGTATTTT
.	many	TRBV7-2	TRBJ1-1	CASSLPGHKNTEAFF	TGTGCCAGCAGCTTACCAGGGCACAAGAACACTGAAGCTTTCTTT
.	.	TRBV25-1	TRBJ1-1	CASSEGRTEAFF	TGTGCCAGCAGTGAAGGTCGGACTGAAGCTTTCTTT
.	few	TRBV11-2	TRBJ1-1	CASSLGWAEAFF	TGTGCCAGCAGCTTAGGCTGGGCTGAAGCTTTCTTT
TRBD2	.	TRBV20-1	TRBJ2-1	CSARPSGIYNEQFF	TGCAGTGCTAGGCCTAGCGGGATCTACAATGAGCAGTTCTTC
TRBD1	few	TRBV5-1	TRBJ2-5	CASSPGQGVETQYF	TGCGCCAGCAGCCCAGGACAGGGTGTGGAGACCCAGTACTTC
TRBD2	many	TRBV7-2	TRBJ2-7	CASSRSSGGPEQYF	TGTGCCAGCAGCAGGAGTAGCGGGGGGCCCGAGCAGTACTTC
.	few	TRBV2	TRBJ2-1	CASSENRDSSEQFF	TGTGCCAGCAGTGAAAATCGGGACTCCTCGGAGCAGTTCTTC
.	few	TRBV2	TRBJ2-7	CASSEDRGSFYEQYF	TGTGCCAGCAGTGAAGATCGTGGGAGTTTCTACGAGCAGTACTTC
TRBD2	many	TRBV7-2	TRBJ2-7	CASSQGLAGGSSSYEQYF	TGTGCCAGCAGCCAAGGACTAGCGGGAGGTTCAAGCTCCTACGAGCAGTACTTC
.	many	TRBV7-2	TRBJ1-5	CASSWGGWSNQPQHF	TGTGCCAGCAGCTGGGGGGGTTGGAGCAATCAGCCCCAGCATTTT
.	.	TRBV12-3/TRBV12-4	TRBJ1-2	CASTSTGTAYGYTF	TGTGCCAGCACCTCAACCGGGACGGCGTATGGCTACACCTTC
TRBD2	.	TRBV27	TRBJ2-1	CASWLAGDNEQFF	TGTGCCAGCTGGCTAGCGGGCGACAATGAGCAGTTCTTC
.	few	TRBV10-3	TRBJ1-1	CAISEQRGPNTEAFF	TGTGCCATCAGTGAGCAACGGGGGCCAAACACTGAAGCTTTCTTT
.	few	TRBV29-1	TRBJ2-2	CSVGGGTGELFF	TGCAGCGTTGGAGGGGGGACCGGGGAGCTGTTTTTT
TRBD1	many	TRBV20-1	TRBJ1-1	CSAATGTDEAFF	TGCAGTGCTGCAACCGGGACAGATGAAGCTTTCTTT
.	.	TRBV5-5	TRBJ2-2	CASSFAPGPGELFF	TGTGCCAGCAGCTTCGCCCCGGGTCCCGGGGAGCTGTTTTTT
.	few	TRBV20-1	TRBJ1-1	CSARDFLVGGTTEAFF	TGCAGTGCTAGAGATTTTTTGGTCGGGGGGACGACTGAAGCTTTCTTT
.	.	TRBV27	TRBJ1-4	CASSRRGRKNEKLFF	TGTGCCAGCAGTCGGCGGGGACGGAAGAATGAAAAACTGTTTTTT
.	few	TRBV10-3	TRBJ1-1	CAISDWRTVNTEAFF	TGTGCCATCAGCGACTGGCGGACAGTGAACACTGAAGCTTTCTTT
TRBD1	few	TRBV7-2	TRBJ1-2	CASSLLGQGGYGYTF	TGTGCCAGCAGCTTACTAGGACAGGGCGGCTATGGCTACACCTTC
.	.	TRBV20-1	TRBJ2-1	CSVWGPRSIEQFF	TGCAGTGTTTGGGGTCCTAGGTCTATTGAGCAGTTCTTC
.	.	TRBV9	TRBJ1-1	CASSELPGAGGWTEAFF	TGTGCCAGCAGCGAGTTACCGGGTGCGGGGGGTTGGACTGAAGCTTTCTTT
.	few	TRBV24-1	TRBJ2-5	CATSDRETQYF	TGTGCCACCAGTGATCGGGAGACCCAGTACTTC
.	many	TRBV7-2	TRBJ1-2	CASIPGTTSDGYTF	TGTGCCAGCATCCCCGGGACGACCTCTGATGGCTACACCTTC
.	many	TRBV7-9	TRBJ2-7	CASTPGQSDEQYF	TGTGCCAGCACCCCGGGGCAGTCCGACGAGCAGTACTTC
TRBD1	many	TRBV12-3/TRBV12-4	TRBJ1-4	CASSTVPGGNEKLFF	TGTGCCAGCAGCACTGTACCAGGGGGGAATGAAAAACTGTTTTTT
.	many	TRBV7-2	TRBJ2-5	CASSFERRETQYF	TGTGCCAGCAGCTTTGAGAGGAGAGAGACCCAGTACTTC
.	.	TRBV29-1	TRBJ1-2	CSVLRTSNYGYTF	TGCAGCGTCCTACGTACCTCTAACTATGGCTACACCTTC
.	many	TRBV19	TRBJ2-4	CASSTSGRAKNIQYF	TGTGCCAGTAGTACCTCCGGGAGAGCCAAAAACATTCAGTACTTC
.	.	TRBV6-6	TRBJ1-4	CATTRQEGEKLFF	TGTGCCACCACGCGCCAGGAGGGGGAAAAACTGTTTTTT